The 25 T cell receptor beta chains below come from one sample, sequenced in a study of OX40 agonist ivuxolimab in advanced cancers. The table came from immunoSEQ multiplex PCR; TCRdb's copy has only in-frame clones and leaves some out. The table has roughly 13,000 clones, approximately 95% seen once. This sample comprised CD4+ or CD8+ T cells sorted from blood, obtained in a trial of the OX40 agonist ivuxolimab. The origin of the receptors is an adult with an advanced solid tumor such as melanoma, head and neck, liver or kidney cancer.

The V gene is TRBV27, the J gene TRBJ1-1; no reliable D call. Germline-derived CDR1 and CDR2 are MNHEY and SMNVEV (reference sequence). The CDR3 loop spans 14 amino acids. Trimming removed 3 bases at V and 0 bases at J, with 8 bases between. Here the CDR3 reads CASSFSLMNTEAFF. As DNA, the CDR3 is TGTGCCAGCAGTTTTAGCCTCATGAACACTGAAGCTTTCTTT.

The chain recombines TRBV28 with TRBJ2-7; TRBD2 aligns across 12 bases. CDR1 is MDHEN, CDR2 SYDVKM, per germline. Unmatched junction bases numbered 7, after V lost 5 bases and J lost 5 bases. The CDR3 extends over 15 amino acids. CDR3 sequence (DNA): TGTGCCAGCAGTGGATGGACTAGCGGGACCAACGAGCAGTACTTC. Encoded protein: CASSGWTSGTNEQYF.

V usage is TRBV11-2 and J usage is TRBJ2-1, with D tentatively TRBD2 (6 bases). This CDR3 has 15 residues. Trimming removed 5 bases from V and 5 bases from J, with 16 bases in between. Germline-derived CDR1 and CDR2 are SGHAT and FQNNGV. The CDR3 loop is CASSPWAGSDNEQFF. The CDR3 bases are TGTGCCAGCAGCCCCTGGGCCGGGAGCGACAATGAGCAGTTCTTC.

The V gene is TRBV30, the J gene TRBJ1-5; maybe TRBD1 (5 bases). Germline assignment: CDR1 GTSNPN and CDR2 SVGIG (reference sequence). V lost 4 bases and J 2 bases, leaving 15 bases between the germline ends. There are 15 residues in the CDR3. The CDR3 here is CAWTPSGPGNQPQHF. The CDR3 DNA follows: TGTGCCTGGACTCCTTCGGGGCCGGGCAATCAGCCCCAGCATTTT.

The chain joins TRBV7-6 to TRBJ2-7, with 14 positions matching TRBD2. This CDR3 spans 19 amino acids. The V and J ends lost 5 bases and 1 base, in that order; junction bases with no gene match: 13. CDR1 SGHVS and CDR2 FNYEAQ come from the germline V gene. The CDR3, as DNA: TGTGCCAGCAGCGTAAACCCGGGACTAGCGGGAGAAAGGTCCTACGAGCAGTACTTC. Translation: CASSVNPGLAGERSYEQYF.

V and J are TRBV11-2 and TRBJ1-1, with a possible D match to TRBD1 (6 bases). Trimming cost V 4 bases and J 1 base, with 16 bases left between them. Germline-derived CDR1 and CDR2 are SGHAT and FQNNGV. This CDR3 has 16 residues. The CDR3 nucleotides are TGTGCCAGCAGCTCCTGGGGCGGGACACCGAACACTGAAGCTTTCTTT. It codes for CASSSWGGTPNTEAFF.

This rearrangement joins TRBV29-1 to TRBJ1-2; TRBD1 agrees at 9 bases. CDR1 and CDR2 from the germline V gene are SQVTM and ANQGSEA. The CDR3 is 15 residues long. The V segment lost 8 bases and the J segment 0 bases; nucleotides outside the gene matches: 10. The CDR3 loop is CSPWDRDQANYGYTF. The CDR3, as DNA: TGCAGCCCGTGGGACAGGGATCAAGCTAACTATGGCTACACCTTC.

Comments on this clone: A read error may produce the germline difference seen at one junction end. The V gene is TRBV29-1, the J gene TRBJ2-3, with 10 bases fitting TRBD1. The germline V gene has CDR1 SQVTM and CDR2 ANQGSEA. The CDR3 loop spans 14 amino acids. The DNA for the CDR3 is TGCAGCGTGGAAGGGACAGGGGGCACAGATACGCAGTATTTT. Its protein is CSVEGTGGTDTQYF.

J is TRBJ2-7 and V is TRBV7-9; D uncertain. Trimming took off 2 bases at V and 7 bases at J, with 6 bases between the two ends. The CDR3 sequence is 11 residues long. From germline, CDR1 is SEHNR and CDR2 FQNEAQ (reference sequence). CDR3: CASSLSFEQYF. The CDR3 DNA reads TGTGCCAGCAGCTTATCCTTTGAGCAGTACTTC.

For this clone: Germline and junction disagree at one end, which may indicate a read error. The chain recombines TRBV6-4 with TRBJ2-1; D might be TRBD2 (7 bases). This CDR3 is 14 amino acids long. Germline lookup yields CDR1 MRHNA and CDR2 SNTAGT. As DNA, the CDR3 is TGTGCCAGCAGTGGGGGGGGCTCCCACAATGAGCAGTTCTTC. The encoded protein is CASSGGGSHNEQFF.

The chain joins TRBV5-4 to TRBJ1-1; possible D gene TRBD1, 5 bases. Trimming removed 0 bases from V and 5 bases from J, with 17 bases in between. The V gene's germline CDR1 is SGHNT and CDR2 YYREEE (reference sequence). This CDR3 is built from 16 residues. The CDR3 nucleotides read TGTGCCAGCAGCTTGGGGACATTAATTTCCGAAACTGAAGCTTTCTTT. Protein sequence: CASSLGTLISETEAFF.

V is TRBV13 and J is TRBJ2-7; D is perhaps TRBD1 (6 bases). Trimming pared 4 bases from V and 4 bases from J, leaving 11 bases between. The V gene's germline CDR1 is PRHDT and CDR2 FYEKMQ (reference sequence). The CDR3 extends over 13 amino acids. The CDR3 DNA reads as TGTGCCAGCAGCTACCGGGACACTTACGAGCAGTACTTC. Translated: CASSYRDTYEQYF.

The chain links TRBV7-9 to TRBJ2-7; 7 bases match TRBD1. CDR3 length: 14 amino acids. V shed 1 base and J 6 bases; nucleotides not matched to a gene: 6. The germline V gene encodes CDR1 SEHNR and CDR2 FQNEAQ (reference sequence). This chain's CDR3 is CASSLDQGVGEQYF. In nucleotides, the CDR3 is TGTGCCAGCAGCTTAGATCAGGGGGTGGGCGAGCAGTACTTC.

The rearrangement joins TRBV2 to TRBJ1-3; no firm D call. The CDR3 runs to 16 residues. V gave up 6 bases and J gave up 0 bases, with 15 bases separating them. The germline V gene has CDR1 SNHLY and CDR2 FYNNEI. CDR3 bases: TGTGCCAGCAGCGATAGGGCTACCTCCTCTGGAAACACCATATATTTT. Translating it yields CASSDRATSSGNTIYF.

The chain has TRBV10-1 and TRBJ2-1; 7 positions match TRBD2. This CDR3 comprises 15 residues. The J segment lost 1 base and the V segment lost 8 bases, leaving 8 bases of the junction unmatched. Germline CDR1 is WNHNN and CDR2 is SYGVQD (reference sequence). The CDR3 coding sequence is TGCGCCAGCGCCAGCGGGATGGGGTCCTACAATGAGCAGTTCTTC. Encoded protein: CASASGMGSYNEQFF.

The chain combines TRBV10-1 with TRBJ2-3; 11 bases agree with TRBD2. The V segment lost 6 bases and the J segment 6 bases; nucleotides outside the gene matches: 8. Germline CDR1 reads WNHNN; CDR2 reads SYGVQD (reference sequence). This CDR3 region has 15 residues. The DNA for the CDR3 is TGCGCCAGCAGCACTAGCGGGGGACATACGGATACGCAGTATTTT. Encoded protein: CASSTSGGHTDTQYF.

The chain uses TRBV6-1 and TRBJ2-7; D may be TRBD1 (6 bases). The germline gives CDR1 MNHNS, CDR2 SASEGT. Trimming shortened V by 2 bases and J by 0 bases, and 11 bases separated the two germline ends. This CDR3 comprises 15 residues. Here the CDR3 reads CASSESGQVSYEQYF. The CDR3 coding sequence is TGTGCCAGCAGTGAATCGGGACAAGTCTCCTACGAGCAGTACTTC.

This chain connects TRBV28 to TRBJ2-3; D possibly corresponds to TRBD1 (5 bases). The CDR3 extends over 15 amino acids. With 3 bases removed from V and 2 bases from J, the gap between germline ends came to 12 bases. Germline loops: CDR1 MDHEN, CDR2 SYDVKM. Written as DNA, the CDR3 is TGTGCCAGCAGTTTGGGGCCAGGGTACACAGATACGCAGTATTTT. Its protein product is CASSLGPGYTDTQYF. The variable domain in full, with the rest retrieved from reference TRBV28 and TRBJ2-3, is DVKVTQSSRYLVKRTGEKVFLECVQDMDHENMFWYRQDPGLGLRLIYFSYDVKMKEKGDIPEGYSVSREKKERFSLILESASTNQTSMYLCASSLGPGYTDTQYFGPGTRLTVL.

The J gene is TRBJ2-1, the V gene TRBV4-2; a possible D gene is TRBD1 (5 bases). Germline CDR1 LGHNA, CDR2 YNFKEQ. The CDR3 totals 15 residues. Trimming removed 0 bases at V and 4 bases at J, with 10 bases between. The CDR3 DNA reads as TGTGCCAGCAGCCAAGAAACGACAGCTTACAATGAGCAGTTCTTC. It specifies CASSQETTAYNEQFF.

The genes are TRBV2 and TRBJ1-4, with TRBD1 matching over 8 bases. This CDR3 comprises 15 residues. Germline V gene lookup returns CDR1 SNHLY and CDR2 FYNNEI. Trimming took 7 bases from V and 8 from J; bases not matched to a gene: 12. CDR3 loop: CASILSRTGREKLFF. Written as DNA, the CDR3 is TGTGCCAGCATTCTCTCTAGGACAGGGAGAGAAAAACTGTTTTTT.

DNA of the CDR3: TGTGCCAGCAGCTTAGGCTTAGCCACCGGGGAGCTGTTTTTT. Encoded protein: CASSLGLATGELFF. The chain employs TRBV7-9 and TRBJ2-2, with D unclear. Germline CDR1 and CDR2: SEHNR and FQNEAQ (reference sequence). The CDR3 has 14 amino acids. With 1 base removed from V and 4 bases from J, the gap between germline ends came to 7 bases.

J is TRBJ2-1 and V is TRBV7-9, with D perhaps matching TRBD1 (5 bases). CDR3 length: 11 residues. V was cut by 8 bases and J by 12 bases, with 14 bases left in between. Germline-derived CDR1 and CDR2 are SEHNR and FQNEAQ (reference sequence). The CDR3 DNA sequence: TGTGCCAGCGGGGCACAGAGTGCGCAGTTCTTC. It encodes CASGAQSAQFF.

This chain uses TRBV29-1 with TRBJ1-1, with D unclear. CDR1 SQVTM and CDR2 ANQGSEA come from the germline V gene. The CDR3 has 11 residues. Deletions cut 3 bases from V and 7 bases from J, with 9 bases between. CDR3 amino acids: CSVDQRREAFF. As DNA, the CDR3 is TGCAGCGTTGACCAGCGACGTGAAGCTTTCTTT.

The chain has TRBV28 and TRBJ2-2; 7 positions agree with TRBD1. CDR3 length: 15 amino acids. In germline, CDR1 is MDHEN, CDR2 SYDVKM. The V gene end was trimmed by 8 bases and the J gene end by 1 base; junction bases not matched to a gene: 7. This CDR3 is CASRHTGENTGELFF. CDR3 bases: TGTGCCAGCCGTCATACAGGGGAGAACACCGGGGAGCTGTTTTTT.

The genes are TRBV19 and TRBJ1-5; the match to TRBD1 covers 7 bases. The CDR3 covers 15 residues. J gave up 4 bases and V 7 bases, and 10 bases lay outside the gene matches. CDR1 is LNHDA and CDR2 is SQIVND in the germline V gene (reference sequence). This CDR3 reads CASKFGQETNQPQHF. As DNA, the CDR3 is TGTGCCAGTAAGTTTGGACAGGAGACAAATCAGCCCCAGCATTTT.